This T cell receptor (beta chain) stems from a study of blood T cell repertoires in COVID-19. Assay used: immunoSEQ multiplex PCR; TCRdb lists only in-frame clones, some missing. The sample holds about 32,000 clones, around 86% seen once. Germline-derived CDR1 and CDR2 are LGHNA and YSLEER. Trimming cost V 4 bases and J 6 bases; bases outside gene matches: 5. This CDR3 spans 13 amino acids. The receptor was derived from a man aged 60 to 69 with active COVID-19. This sequence joins TRBV4-3 and TRBJ1-2; 7 nucleotides match TRBD1. The sequencing sample was made of peripheral blood. The CDR3 is CASSLRQGDGYTF. Written as DNA, the CDR3 is TGCGCCAGCAGCCTAAGACAGGGAGATGGCTACACCTTC.